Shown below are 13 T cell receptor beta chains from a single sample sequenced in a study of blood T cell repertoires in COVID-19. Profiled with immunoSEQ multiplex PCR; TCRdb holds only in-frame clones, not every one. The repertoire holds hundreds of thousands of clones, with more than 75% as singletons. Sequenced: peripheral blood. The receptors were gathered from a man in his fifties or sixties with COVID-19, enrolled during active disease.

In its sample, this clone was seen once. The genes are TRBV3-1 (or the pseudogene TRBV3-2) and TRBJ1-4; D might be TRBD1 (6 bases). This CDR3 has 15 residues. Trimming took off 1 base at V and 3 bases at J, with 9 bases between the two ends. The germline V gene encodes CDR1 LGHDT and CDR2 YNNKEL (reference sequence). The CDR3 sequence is CASSQVGGSNEKLFF. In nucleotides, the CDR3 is TGTGCCAGCAGCCAAGTTGGGGGCTCTAATGAAAAACTGTTTTTT.

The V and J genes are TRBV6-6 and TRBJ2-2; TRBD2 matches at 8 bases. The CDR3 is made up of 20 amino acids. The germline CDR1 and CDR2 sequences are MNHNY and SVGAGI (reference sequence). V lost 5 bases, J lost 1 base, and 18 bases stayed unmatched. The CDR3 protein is CASSPKGPGVAGGNTGELFF. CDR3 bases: TGTGCCAGCAGTCCTAAGGGTCCGGGGGTCGCGGGAGGGAACACCGGGGAGCTGTTTTTT.

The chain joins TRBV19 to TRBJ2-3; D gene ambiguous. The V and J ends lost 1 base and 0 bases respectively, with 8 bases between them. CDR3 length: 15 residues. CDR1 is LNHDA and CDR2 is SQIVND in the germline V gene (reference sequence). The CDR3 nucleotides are TGTGCCAGTAGTATAGGCCCCCAGAGCACAGATACGCAGTATTTT. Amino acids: CASSIGPQSTDTQYF.

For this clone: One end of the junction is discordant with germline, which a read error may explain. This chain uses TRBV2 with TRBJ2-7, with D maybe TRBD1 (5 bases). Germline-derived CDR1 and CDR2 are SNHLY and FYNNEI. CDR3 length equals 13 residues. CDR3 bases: TGTGCGAGCAGTAGGGGCCAGTCCTACGAGCAGTACTTC. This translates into CASSRGQSYEQYF.

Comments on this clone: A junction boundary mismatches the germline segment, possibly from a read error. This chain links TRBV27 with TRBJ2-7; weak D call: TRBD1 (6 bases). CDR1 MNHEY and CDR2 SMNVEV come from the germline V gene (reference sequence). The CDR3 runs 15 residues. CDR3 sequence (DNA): TGTGCCAGCAGTTTGGGGGCAGAAGCCTTCTACGAGCGGTACTTC. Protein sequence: CASSLGAEAFYERYF.

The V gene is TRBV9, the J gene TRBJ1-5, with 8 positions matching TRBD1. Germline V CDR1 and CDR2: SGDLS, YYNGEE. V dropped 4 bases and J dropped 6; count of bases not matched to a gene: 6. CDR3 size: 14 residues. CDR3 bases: TGTGCCAGCAGCCCCGGGACAGGCAGTCAGCCCCAGCATTTT. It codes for CASSPGTGSQPQHF. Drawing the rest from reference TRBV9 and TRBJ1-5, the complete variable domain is DSGVTQTPKHLITATGQRVTLRCSPRSGDLSVYWYQQSLDQGLQFLIQYYNGEERAKGNILERFSAQQFPDLHSELNLSSLELGDSALYFCASSPGTGSQPQHFGDGTRLSIL.

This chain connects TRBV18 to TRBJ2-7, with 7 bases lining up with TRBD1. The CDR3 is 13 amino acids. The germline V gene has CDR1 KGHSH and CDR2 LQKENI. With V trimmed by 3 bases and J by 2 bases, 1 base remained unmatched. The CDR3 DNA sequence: TGTGCCAGCTCACCGGGACAGACCTACGAGCAGTACTTC. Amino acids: CASSPGQTYEQYF.

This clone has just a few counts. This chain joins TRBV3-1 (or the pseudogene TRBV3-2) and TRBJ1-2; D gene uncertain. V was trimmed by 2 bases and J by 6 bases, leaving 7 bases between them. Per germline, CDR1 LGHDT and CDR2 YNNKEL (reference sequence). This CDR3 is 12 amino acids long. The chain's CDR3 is CASSQPGDGYTF. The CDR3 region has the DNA TGTGCCAGCAGCCAACCGGGAGATGGCTACACCTTC.

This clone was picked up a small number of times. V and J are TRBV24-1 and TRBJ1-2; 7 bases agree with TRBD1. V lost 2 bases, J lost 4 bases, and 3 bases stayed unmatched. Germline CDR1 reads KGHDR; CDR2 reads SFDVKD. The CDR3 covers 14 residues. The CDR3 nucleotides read TGTGCCACCAGTGATTCCGACAGGGTCTATGGCTACACCTTC. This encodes CATSDSDRVYGYTF.

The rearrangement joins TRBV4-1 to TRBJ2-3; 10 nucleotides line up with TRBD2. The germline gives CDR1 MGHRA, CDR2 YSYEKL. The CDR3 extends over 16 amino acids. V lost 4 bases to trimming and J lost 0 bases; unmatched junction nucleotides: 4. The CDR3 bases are TGCGCCAGCAGCCTACTAGCGGGGATTAGCACAGATACGCAGTATTTT. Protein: CASSLLAGISTDTQYF.

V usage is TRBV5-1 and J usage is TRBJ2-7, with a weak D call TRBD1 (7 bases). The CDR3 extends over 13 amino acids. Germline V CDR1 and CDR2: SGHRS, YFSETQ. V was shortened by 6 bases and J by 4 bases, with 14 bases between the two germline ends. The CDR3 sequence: CASTETGRYEQYF. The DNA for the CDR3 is TGCGCCAGCACAGAGACAGGGAGGTACGAGCAGTACTTC.

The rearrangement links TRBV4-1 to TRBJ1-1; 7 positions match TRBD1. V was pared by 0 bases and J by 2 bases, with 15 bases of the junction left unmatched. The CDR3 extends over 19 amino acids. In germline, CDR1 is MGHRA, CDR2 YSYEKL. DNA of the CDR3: TGCGCCAGCAGCCAAGAGCGGGGTAGGGGCAGGGGGTATAACACTGAAGCTTTCTTT. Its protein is CASSQERGRGRGYNTEAFF.

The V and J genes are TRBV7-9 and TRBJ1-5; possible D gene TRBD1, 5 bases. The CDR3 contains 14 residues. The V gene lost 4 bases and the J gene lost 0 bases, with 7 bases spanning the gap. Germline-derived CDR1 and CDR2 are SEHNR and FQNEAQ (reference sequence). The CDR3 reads CASSSGGSNQPQHF. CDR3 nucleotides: TGTGCCAGCAGCTCCGGGGGTAGCAATCAGCCCCAGCATTTT.